These 20 T cell receptor beta chains share one sample of origin, sequenced in a study of OX40 agonist ivuxolimab in advanced cancers. Assay: immunoSEQ multiplex PCR; the TCRdb copy retains only in-frame clones and omits some. This sample carries 80,000 or so clones, under 90% of them seen once, and the ten largest clones take around 7.2%. The sample consisted of CD4+ or CD8+ T cells sorted from blood, taken in a trial of the OX40 agonist ivuxolimab. Every receptor here comes from an adult with an advanced solid tumor such as melanoma, head and neck, liver or kidney cancer.

The V call is TRBV2, the J call TRBJ2-5; D is unresolved. The CDR3 has 14 residues. Trimming pared 7 bases from V and 2 bases from J, leaving 14 bases between. CDR1 is SNHLY, CDR2 FYNNEI, per germline. CDR3 residues: CASIPRWAQETQYF. The CDR3 DNA is TGTGCCAGCATTCCCCGGTGGGCTCAAGAGACCCAGTACTTC.

This chain links TRBV7-2 with TRBJ2-7; 7 positions agree with TRBD1. V lost 5 bases and J lost 4; bases outside the gene matches: 11. This CDR3 comprises 15 residues. The germline V gene has CDR1 SGHTA and CDR2 FQGNSA. The CDR3 DNA is TGTGCCAGCAGCCGCGACAGGGACACCACTTACGAGCAGTACTTC. It codes for CASSRDRDTTYEQYF.

The V and J genes are TRBV4-1 and TRBJ2-2; D assignment may be TRBD1 or TRBD2 (5 bases each). V was cut by 0 bases and J by 2 bases, with 13 bases left in between. Germline CDR1 reads MGHRA; CDR2 reads YSYEKL. This CDR3 comprises 17 residues. The CDR3 bases are TGCGCCAGCAGCCAAGACCGAGGGGTCTTCAACACCGGGGAGCTGTTTTTT. It codes for CASSQDRGVFNTGELFF.

This clone was detected only a few times. The chain combines TRBV6-5 with TRBJ1-6; weak D call: TRBD1 (5 bases). The V and J ends lost 4 bases and 10 bases respectively, with 17 bases between them. The germline CDR1 and CDR2 sequences are MNHEY and SVGAGI. The CDR3 length is 15 residues. The CDR3 DNA follows: TGTGCCAGCAGTTTGGGACCGGCAACGGGGTCACCCCTCCACTTT. This sequence encodes CASSLGPATGSPLHF.

CDR3 in amino acids: CASSITGGGSNGYTF. CDR3 bases: TGTGCCAGCAGCATAACCGGCGGAGGATCAAATGGCTACACCTTC. This chain connects TRBV6-4 to TRBJ1-2; no clear D gene. CDR3 size: 15 residues. Germline V lookup: CDR1 MRHNA, CDR2 SNTAGT. V was clipped by 6 bases and J by 6 bases, with 20 bases between them.

This chain links TRBV25-1 with TRBJ2-1; 12 positions match TRBD1. Germline CDR1 is MGHDK and CDR2 is SYGVNS. With V trimmed by 5 bases and J by 7 bases, 12 bases remained unmatched. The CDR3 loop spans 17 amino acids. The CDR3 sequence is CASSRSTRDRGRNEQFF. CDR3 nucleotides: TGTGCCAGCAGTCGATCAACCCGGGACAGGGGGCGGAATGAGCAGTTCTTC.

This sequence joins TRBV2 and TRBJ2-2; 10 bases agree with TRBD2. Germline V lookup: CDR1 SNHLY, CDR2 FYNNEI. V was clipped by 4 bases and J by 8 bases; unmatched bases: 4. The CDR3 has 14 residues. CDR3 in DNA: TGTGCCAGCAGTGGGCTAGCGGGAGTGGGGGAGCTGTTTTTT. It yields the protein CASSGLAGVGELFF.

The chain has TRBV20-1 and TRBJ1-4; D gene unclear. The V and J ends lost 4 bases and 12 bases respectively, with 12 bases between them. The CDR3 sequence is 11 residues long. The germline CDR1 and CDR2 sequences are DFQATT and SNEGSKA (reference sequence). The CDR3 DNA is TGCAGTGCTAAAGTAAGGGAGGAACTGTTTTTT. It codes for CSAKVREELFF.

The chain links TRBV5-1 to TRBJ1-5; D possibly corresponds to TRBD1 (5 bases). The CDR3 runs 14 residues. The germline V gene has CDR1 SGHRS and CDR2 YFSETQ. Between the trimmed V and J ends, which lost 1 base and 9 bases, there was a span of 14 bases. Here the CDR3 DNA reads TGCGCCAGCAGCTTGACGGGGGATCCGCCGCCCCAGCATTTT. It is translated as CASSLTGDPPPQHF.

CDR3 nucleotides: TGTGCCAGCAGTCCCGACAGATCCTACGAGCAGTACTTC. It translates to CASSPDRSYEQYF. This chain connects TRBV7-2 to TRBJ2-7, with D perhaps TRBD1 (5 bases). The CDR3 loop spans 13 amino acids. Germline-derived CDR1 and CDR2 are SGHTA and FQGNSA. Trimming pared 6 bases from V and 1 base from J, leaving 10 bases between.

This clone is labeled as medium-sized (0.01 to 0.1%). This chain joins TRBV29-1 and TRBJ1-3; D gene ambiguous. This CDR3 is 12 amino acids long. Germline CDR1 SQVTM, CDR2 ANQGSEA. V shed 7 bases and J shed 3 bases, with 10 bases lying between them. CDR3 sequence: CSALYLGNTIYF. In DNA, the CDR3 is TGCAGCGCCCTTTACCTTGGAAACACCATATATTTT. Full variable domain (rest looked up from reference TRBV29-1 and TRBJ1-3): SAVISQKPSRDICQRGTSLTIQCQVDSQVTMMFWYRQQPGQSLTLIATANQGSEATYESGFVIDKFPISRPNLTFSTLTVSNMSPEDSSIYLCSALYLGNTIYFGEGSWLTVV.

The chain recombines TRBV5-4 with TRBJ2-3; D may be TRBD1 or TRBD2 (5 bases each). The CDR3 length is 13 residues. Germline CDR1 reads SGHNT; CDR2 reads YYREEE (reference sequence). V was cut by 5 bases and J by 10 bases, with 17 bases left in between. CDR3 protein: CASSYRDPGPQYF. In DNA, the CDR3 is TGTGCCAGCAGTTACCGGGACCCCGGACCGCAGTATTTT.

The gene calls are TRBV15 and TRBJ1-3; the D is unclear. The V end was cut by 1 base, the J end by 7 bases, with 8 bases between. Germline V gene sequence: CDR1 LNHNV, CDR2 YYDKDF (reference sequence). The CDR3 totals 13 residues. CDR3 sequence: CATSRVHSNTIYF. The DNA of the CDR3 is TGTGCCACCAGCAGAGTCCACAGCAACACCATATATTTT.

The V call is TRBV10-3, the J call TRBJ1-2; perhaps TRBD1 as D (5 bases). Germline V lookup: CDR1 ENHRY, CDR2 SYGVKD. Trimming cost V 2 bases and J 3 bases, with 10 bases left between them. The CDR3 totals 14 residues. CDR3 protein: CAISEAGSYYGYTF. The CDR3, as DNA: TGTGCCATCAGTGAGGCAGGGAGTTACTATGGCTACACCTTC.

The V gene is TRBV4-3, the J gene TRBJ2-2; 9 nucleotides agree with TRBD1. This CDR3 spans 17 amino acids. Germline V CDR1 and CDR2: LGHNA, YSLEER. Unmatched junction bases numbered 7, after V lost 0 bases and J lost 5 bases. CDR3 nucleotide sequence: TGCGCCAGCAGCCAAGATGGGACAGGGCTGAGAACCGGGGAGCTGTTTTTT. It codes for CASSQDGTGLRTGELFF.

The rearrangement joins TRBV15 to TRBJ2-1; 10 bases are a match to TRBD2. V dropped 1 base and J dropped 3; count of bases not matched to a gene: 6. The length of the CDR3 is 17 residues. Germline V CDR1 and CDR2: LNHNV, YYDKDF (reference sequence). CDR3 nucleotide sequence: TGTGCCACCAGCAGAGGGTTGGCTAGCGGGAGCTACAATGAGCAGTTCTTC. Translating it yields CATSRGLASGSYNEQFF.

This clone turned up a few times. The chain joins TRBV19 to TRBJ1-1; no clear D. CDR1 is LNHDA and CDR2 is SQIVND in the germline V gene (reference sequence). This CDR3 contains 13 residues. Trimming pared 1 base from V and 3 bases from J, leaving 6 bases between. The CDR3 region has the DNA TGTGCCAGTAGTATAGGCCAGGACACTGAAGCTTTCTTT. Translated: CASSIGQDTEAFF.

V gene TRBV27 combines with J gene TRBJ2-3, with D unclear. V gave up 2 bases and J gave up 10 bases, with 13 bases separating them. CDR1 MNHEY and CDR2 SMNVEV come from the germline V gene (reference sequence). This CDR3 comprises 13 residues. The CDR3 DNA follows: TGTGCCAGCAGTTTAAACCGGGCAGACCCGCAGTATTTT. Amino acid sequence: CASSLNRADPQYF.

The chain has TRBV13 and TRBJ2-7, with 9 bases fitting TRBD2. The CDR3 consists of 13 residues. Trimming at V came to 5 bases and at J to 7 bases, leaving 6 bases not matched to a gene. Germline V gene data show CDR1 as PRHDT and CDR2 as FYEKMQ (reference sequence). The CDR3 DNA follows: TGTGCCAGCAGCCATAGCGGGAGATGGGAGCAGTACTTC. Its translation is CASSHSGRWEQYF.

V usage is TRBV27 and J usage is TRBJ1-3, with a possible D match to TRBD1 (5 bases). CDR1 is MNHEY and CDR2 is SMNVEV in the germline V gene (reference sequence). V dropped 1 base and J dropped 4 bases, with 14 bases sitting between them. The CDR3 spans 16 residues. CDR3 nucleotides: TGTGCCAGCAGTTTATGGGGCGGCGGCTCCGGAAACACCATATATTTT. This sequence encodes CASSLWGGGSGNTIYF.